Shown below are 17 T cell receptor beta chains from a single sample sequenced in a study of T cell responses to AZD1222 COVID-19 vaccine. Measured with immunoSEQ multiplex PCR; TCRdb has only the in-frame clones, and not every one. This sample has 90,000 to 120,000 clones; roughly 90% occur once, and the top ten carry more than 8%. The sequences come from peripheral blood, collected 28 days after the second AZD1222 dose. Receptors were obtained from an adult who received the AZD1222 COVID-19 vaccine.

V gene TRBV29-1 combines with J gene TRBJ2-2; D gene uncertain. Trimming removed 5 bases at V and 5 bases at J, with 12 bases between. This CDR3 is 13 amino acids long. Germline lookup yields CDR1 SQVTM and CDR2 ANQGSEA. The CDR3 sequence: CSVLSLGTGELFF. CDR3 nucleotides: TGCAGCGTTTTGAGTCTGGGAACCGGGGAGCTGTTTTTT.

The chain employs TRBV19 and TRBJ1-5; D unresolved. In germline, CDR1 is LNHDA, CDR2 SQIVND (reference sequence). The CDR3 length is 13 residues. V lost 7 bases, J lost 6 bases, and 13 bases lay in between. This chain's CDR3 is CASTFKGGQPQHF. In nucleotides, the CDR3 is TGTGCCAGTACCTTCAAAGGCGGTCAGCCCCAGCATTTT.

The J gene is TRBJ1-3, the V gene TRBV6-5; D is unresolved. Germline-derived CDR1 and CDR2 are MNHEY and SVGAGI. This CDR3 spans 14 amino acids. Between the trimmed V and J ends, which lost 8 bases and 2 bases, there was a span of 13 bases. The CDR3 spells CASDKAETGNTIYF. The DNA for the CDR3 is TGTGCCAGCGACAAGGCCGAAACTGGAAACACCATATATTTT.

Comments on this clone: A read error may account for a junction end that differs from germline. V usage is TRBV11-2 and J usage is TRBJ1-2; 7 bases agree with TRBD1. The CDR3 runs to 17 residues. Germline V lookup: CDR1 SGHAT, CDR2 FQNNGV. For the CDR3, the DNA is TGTGCCAGCAGCTTAGCCCGACAGGGACGGGTGAACTCTGGCTACACCTTC. Its translation: CASSLARQGRVNSGYTF.

The J gene is TRBJ1-4, the V gene TRBV5-6, with D perhaps TRBD1 (6 bases). V lost 1 base, J lost 2 bases, and 12 bases lay in between. Per the germline V gene, CDR1 is SGHDT and CDR2 is YYEEEE. The CDR3 spans 16 residues. DNA for the CDR3: TGTGCCAGCAGCTTGCGGGGGGCGAACACTAATGAAAAACTGTTTTTT. Translated, it gives CASSLRGANTNEKLFF. The full variable domain, with the rest looked up from reference TRBV5-6 and TRBJ1-4, is DAGVTQSPTHLIKTRGQQVTLRCSPKSGHDTVSWYQQALGQGPQFIFQYYEEEERQRGNFPDRFSGHQFPNYSSELNVNALLLGDSALYLCASSLRGANTNEKLFFGSGTQLSVL.

This chain uses TRBV3-1 (or the pseudogene TRBV3-2) with TRBJ1-2; TRBD1 is a possible D gene (6 bases). The CDR3 totals 13 residues. Germline V CDR1 and CDR2: LGHDT, YNNKEL (reference sequence). V lost 1 base, J lost 6 bases, and 9 bases lay in between. The CDR3 bases are TGTGCCAGCAGCCAAGGAGGACAGAATGGCTACACCTTC. Amino acid sequence: CASSQGGQNGYTF.

The chain employs TRBV5-1 and TRBJ1-1; D is unclear. The CDR3 is made up of 13 amino acids. V lost 5 bases and J lost 8, with 16 bases in between. Germline V gives CDR1 SGHRS, CDR2 YFSETQ. The CDR3 bases are TGCGCCAGCAGGCCAGCCTTCGGCTCAGAAGCTTTCTTT. Its translation: CASRPAFGSEAFF.

The chain has TRBV5-8 and TRBJ1-2, with D perhaps TRBD1 (5 bases). V was pared by 0 bases and J by 6 bases, with 12 bases between. The CDR3 covers 14 residues. In germline, CDR1 is SGHTS, CDR2 YDEGEE. The CDR3 is CASSLGGTAHGYTF. The CDR3 DNA reads as TGTGCCAGCAGCTTGGGGGGGACGGCACATGGCTACACCTTC.

The rearrangement joins TRBV6-2 or TRBV6-3 to TRBJ2-4, with TRBD2 matching 10 bases. This CDR3 has 17 residues. The germline CDR1 and CDR2 sequences are MNHEY and SVGEGT. After removal of 4 bases from V and 1 base from J, the junction contained 7 bases not matched to a gene. This CDR3 is CASSSGLAASAKNIQYF. The CDR3 nucleotides are TGTGCCAGCAGTTCCGGACTAGCGGCCTCGGCCAAAAACATTCAGTACTTC.

CDR3 sequence reads: CASSLRTGVTQPQHF. The CDR3, as DNA: TGTGCCAGCAGTTTAAGGACAGGGGTAACTCAGCCCCAGCATTTT. The chain is built from TRBV28 and TRBJ1-5; TRBD1 matches at 9 bases. Germline V gene lookup returns CDR1 MDHEN and CDR2 SYDVKM. The junction had 5 bases not matched to a gene; V was cut back by 2 bases and J by 6 bases. This CDR3 has 15 amino acids.

This clone was recorded only once. This sequence joins TRBV5-1 and TRBJ1-3, with D maybe TRBD1 (6 bases). Germline CDR1 reads SGHRS; CDR2 reads YFSETQ. The CDR3 has 14 amino acids. V was shortened by 4 bases and J by 0 bases, with 8 bases between the two germline ends. This chain's CDR3 is CASSLTGSGNTIYF. CDR3 coding DNA: TGCGCCAGCAGCCTGACAGGCTCTGGAAACACCATATATTTT. Looking up the rest from reference TRBV5-1 and TRBJ1-3 gives the full variable domain: KAGVTQTPRYLIKTRGQQVTLSCSPISGHRSVSWYQQTPGQGLQFLFEYFSETQRNKGNFPGRFSGRQFSNSRSEMNVSTLELGDSALYLCASSLTGSGNTIYFGEGSWLTVV.

This CDR3 reads CASSPGQGMNTEAFF. In DNA, the CDR3 is TGTGCCAGCTCACCGGGACAGGGCATGAACACTGAAGCTTTCTTT. This rearrangement joins TRBV18 to TRBJ1-1, with 9 bases lining up with TRBD1. Germline CDR1 is KGHSH and CDR2 is LQKENI. The CDR3 is made up of 15 amino acids. The V gene end was trimmed by 3 bases and the J gene end by 0 bases; junction bases not matched to a gene: 2.

CDR3 residues: CASSFGGSTGELFF. The CDR3 region has the DNA TGTGCCAGCAGCTTCGGTGGGTCTACCGGGGAGCTGTTTTTT. The chain is built from TRBV11-2 and TRBJ2-2; D remains unclear. This CDR3 spans 14 amino acids. V was cut by 3 bases and J by 5 bases, with 10 bases left in between. Germline V gene data show CDR1 as SGHAT and CDR2 as FQNNGV.

The chain couples TRBV11-1 to TRBJ2-2; a possible D gene is TRBD2 (5 bases). V lost 8 bases and J lost 2, with 6 bases in between. This CDR3 contains 12 residues. Germline-derived CDR1 and CDR2 are SGHAT and FQDESV (reference sequence). Here the CDR3 reads CASRENTGELFF. The CDR3 DNA reads TGTGCCAGCCGGGAAAACACCGGGGAGCTGTTTTTT.

The V and J genes are TRBV18 and TRBJ2-3; D not resolved. V was shortened by 3 bases and J by 6 bases, with 7 bases between the two germline ends. Germline-derived CDR1 and CDR2 are KGHSH and LQKENI. The CDR3 is 12 residues long. The CDR3 spells CASSPSRDTQYF. The DNA for the CDR3 is TGTGCCAGCTCACCCTCAAGGGATACGCAGTATTTT.

The gene calls are TRBV27 and TRBJ2-3; TRBD2 might be the D (6 bases). Between the trimmed V and J ends, which lost 4 bases and 4 bases, there was a span of 9 bases. The CDR3 sequence is 13 residues long. Germline V CDR1 and CDR2: MNHEY, SMNVEV (reference sequence). This chain's CDR3 is CASSWRGPDTQYF. The CDR3 nucleotides are TGTGCCAGCAGTTGGAGGGGCCCAGATACGCAGTATTTT.

This clone was counted a single time. CDR3 DNA: TGTGCCAGCAGCTTAACCCCAGGGGGGAGCGATTCACCCCTCCACTTT. Translating gives CASSLTPGGSDSPLHF. The rearrangement uses TRBV7-3 and TRBJ1-6, with TRBD1 matching 7 bases. The CDR3 covers 16 residues. Per germline, CDR1 SGHTA and CDR2 FQGTGA. V gave up 0 bases and J gave up 8 bases; unmatched junction bases: 7.